One sample yielded the 2 T cell receptor beta chains listed below, sequenced in a study of cytotoxic CD8 clonotypes in ibrutinib-treated CLL. TCRdb keeps only in-frame clones here, not all; method: immunoSEQ multiplex PCR. The sample carries a few thousand clones, around 68% recorded once. Sequenced here: PBMCs, sampled before ibrutinib treatment. The source of these receptors is a human donor with chronic lymphocytic leukemia.

This clone showed up just once. This chain connects TRBV5-6 to TRBJ2-2; 8 nucleotides line up with TRBD2. This CDR3 has 15 residues. Germline trimming cut 0 bases from V and 6 bases from J; bases unmatched to any gene: 4. Per the germline V gene, CDR1 is SGHDT and CDR2 is YYEEEE. The CDR3 DNA follows: TGTGCCAGCAGCTTGGTTAACGGGGGGGCCGGGGAGCTGTTTTTT. Encoded protein: CASSLVNGGAGELFF.

This clone appeared a few times. This chain joins TRBV7-6 and TRBJ1-4; no firm D call. This CDR3 region has 13 residues. The germline V gene encodes CDR1 SGHVS and CDR2 FNYEAQ. The V and J ends lost 5 bases and 8 bases respectively, with 12 bases between them. The CDR3 region is CASSNSPSEKLFF. For the CDR3, the DNA is TGTGCCAGCAGCAACAGCCCCTCAGAAAAACTGTTTTTT. The full variable domain, completed using reference TRBV7-6 and TRBJ1-4, is GAGVSQSPRYKVTKRGQDVALRCDPISGHVSLYWYRQALGQGPEFLTYFNYEAQQDKSGLPNDRFSAERPEGSISTLTIQRTEQRDSAMYRCASSNSPSEKLFFGSGTQLSVL.